These T cell receptor beta chains were read from a single sample in a study of shared clonotypes between healthy human individuals. Method: immunoSEQ multiplex PCR; TCRdb's copy keeps in-frame clones and lacks some. The sample shows millions of clones, approximately 94% of them seen only once. Sequencing was carried out using naive CD8+ T cells sorted from blood. The receptors were sampled from a man younger than 30 in good health. CDR3s include the opening cysteine and the closing phenylalanine or tryptophan. D genes are given only for firm matches. Where a row states a size, it is once, few, many or the class of an expanded clone; other rows omit it.

D gene: TRBD2; V gene: TRBV13; CDR3 length: 16; clone size: .; J gene: TRBJ2-7; CDR3 protein: CASSSPGGAGSYEQYF; CDR3 DNA: TGTGCCAGCAGCTCACCGGGGGGGGCCGGGTCCTACGAGCAGTACTTC
D gene: .; V gene: TRBV5-1; CDR3 length: 14; clone size: .; J gene: TRBJ2-3; CDR3 protein: CASRRSTSTDTQYF; CDR3 DNA: TGCGCCAGCAGGAGAAGTACGAGCACAGATACGCAGTATTTT
D gene: TRBD1; V gene: TRBV18; CDR3 length: 16; clone size: .; J gene: TRBJ2-1; CDR3 protein: CASSPETGSSYNEQFF; CDR3 DNA: TGTGCCAGCTCACCAGAGACAGGGAGCTCCTACAATGAGCAGTTCTTC
D gene: TRBD1; V gene: TRBV25-1; CDR3 length: 13; clone size: .; J gene: TRBJ2-7; CDR3 protein: CASSKGQYYEQYF; CDR3 DNA: TGTGCCAGCAGTAAGGGACAGTACTACGAGCAGTACTTC
D gene: TRBD2; V gene: TRBV9; CDR3 length: 14; clone size: .; J gene: TRBJ2-1; CDR3 protein: CASSPGLAGGEQFF; CDR3 DNA: TGTGCCAGCAGCCCGGGACTAGCGGGCGGTGAGCAGTTCTTC
D gene: .; V gene: TRBV19; CDR3 length: 15; clone size: .; J gene: TRBJ2-1; CDR3 protein: CASRGLSDSYNEQFF; CDR3 DNA: TGTGCCAGTAGGGGACTTTCTGACTCCTACAATGAGCAGTTCTTC
D gene: .; V gene: TRBV7-9; CDR3 length: 13; clone size: .; J gene: TRBJ1-2; CDR3 protein: CASSPATDYGYTF; CDR3 DNA: TGTGCCAGCAGCCCAGCAACCGACTATGGCTACACCTTC
D gene: .; V gene: TRBV29-1; CDR3 length: 14; clone size: .; J gene: TRBJ2-5; CDR3 protein: CSVEDPRTQKTQYF; CDR3 DNA: TGCAGCGTTGAAGATCCCAGGACCCAAAAGACCCAGTACTTC
D gene: .; V gene: TRBV7-9; CDR3 length: 12; clone size: once; J gene: TRBJ1-1; CDR3 protein: CASSSSLREAFF; CDR3 DNA: TGTGCCAGCAGTTCAAGTCTCCGGGAAGCTTTCTTT
D gene: .; V gene: TRBV28; CDR3 length: 16; clone size: .; J gene: TRBJ2-7; CDR3 protein: CASSLSAGTGGYEQYF; CDR3 DNA: TGTGCCAGCAGTTTATCCGCTGGAACCGGGGGCTACGAGCAGTACTTC
D gene: .; V gene: TRBV5-1; CDR3 length: 16; clone size: .; J gene: TRBJ2-7; CDR3 protein: CASSFFSQEGVDEQYF; CDR3 DNA: TGCGCCAGCAGCTTTTTCTCTCAGGAGGGGGTGGACGAGCAGTACTTC
D gene: TRBD2; V gene: TRBV29-1; CDR3 length: 14; clone size: many; J gene: TRBJ2-7; CDR3 protein: CSVEDSSGGYEQYF; CDR3 DNA: TGCAGCGTTGAAGACTCTAGCGGAGGATACGAGCAGTACTTC
D gene: TRBD1; V gene: TRBV30; CDR3 length: 13; clone size: .; J gene: TRBJ1-2; CDR3 protein: CAWSPTGMDGYTF; CDR3 DNA: TGTGCCTGGTCCCCGACAGGGATGGATGGCTACACCTTC
D gene: TRBD1; V gene: TRBV2; CDR3 length: 14; clone size: .; J gene: TRBJ1-2; CDR3 protein: CASSEPGQGYGYTF; CDR3 DNA: TGTGCCAGCAGTGAACCGGGACAGGGGTATGGCTACACCTTC
D gene: TRBD1; V gene: TRBV27; CDR3 length: 16; clone size: .; J gene: TRBJ2-7; CDR3 protein: CASSQVGTGKTYEQYF; CDR3 DNA: TGTGCCAGCAGCCAAGTCGGGACAGGGAAAACCTACGAGCAGTACTTC
D gene: .; V gene: TRBV27; CDR3 length: 15; clone size: .; J gene: TRBJ1-4; CDR3 protein: CASSIAGTEEEKLFF; CDR3 DNA: TGTGCCAGCAGCATAGCAGGGACGGAGGAGGAAAAACTGTTTTTT